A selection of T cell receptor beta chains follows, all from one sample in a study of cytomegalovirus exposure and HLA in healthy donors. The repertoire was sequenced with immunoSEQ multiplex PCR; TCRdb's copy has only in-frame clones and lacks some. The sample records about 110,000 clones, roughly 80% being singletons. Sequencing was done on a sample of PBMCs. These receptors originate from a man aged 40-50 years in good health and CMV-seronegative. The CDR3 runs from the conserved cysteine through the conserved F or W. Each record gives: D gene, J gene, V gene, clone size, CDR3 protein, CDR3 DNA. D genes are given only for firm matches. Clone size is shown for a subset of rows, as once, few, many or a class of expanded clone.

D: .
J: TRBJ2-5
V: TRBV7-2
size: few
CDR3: CASSLSRQHRYQETQYF
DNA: TGTGCCAGCAGCTTGAGCCGACAGCACAGGTACCAAGAGACCCAGTACTTC

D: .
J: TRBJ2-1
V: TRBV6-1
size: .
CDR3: CASSDFDRYNEQFF
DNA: TGTGCCAGCAGTGACTTCGACAGATACAATGAGCAGTTCTTC

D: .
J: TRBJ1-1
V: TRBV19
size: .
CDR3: CATRSGATLNTEAFF
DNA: TGTGCCACCAGGTCAGGGGCGACTTTGAACACTGAAGCTTTCTTT

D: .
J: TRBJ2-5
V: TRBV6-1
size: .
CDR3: CASSVEGARIETQYF
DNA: TGTGCCAGCAGTGTGGAGGGGGCGAGGATAGAGACCCAGTACTTC

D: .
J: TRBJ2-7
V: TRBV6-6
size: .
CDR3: CASKESITYEQYF
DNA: TGTGCCAGCAAGGAGAGTATAACCTACGAGCAGTACTTC

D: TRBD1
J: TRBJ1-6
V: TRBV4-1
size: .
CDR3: CASSQDQGAPRRGSPLHF
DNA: TGCGCCAGCAGCCAAGACCAGGGGGCCCCGAGACGGGGGTCACCCCTCCACTTT

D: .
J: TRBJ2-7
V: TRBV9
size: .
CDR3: CASSVASAAYEQYF
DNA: TGTGCCAGCAGCGTAGCGAGTGCGGCCTACGAGCAGTACTTC

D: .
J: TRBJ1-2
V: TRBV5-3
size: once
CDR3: CARSFYSYTF
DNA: TGTGCCAGAAGCTTTTATAGTTACACCTTC

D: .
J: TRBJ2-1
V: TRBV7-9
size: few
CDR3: CASSAPGRFNNEQFF
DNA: TGTGCCAGCAGCGCTCCGGGGAGGTTTAACAATGAGCAGTTCTTC

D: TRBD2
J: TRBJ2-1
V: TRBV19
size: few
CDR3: CASSTISGGRHEQFF
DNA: TGTGCCAGTAGTACTATTAGCGGGGGGCGCCATGAGCAGTTCTTC

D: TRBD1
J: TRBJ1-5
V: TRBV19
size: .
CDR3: CASIPPGTGVDQPQHF
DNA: TGTGCCAGTATCCCCCCCGGGACAGGGGTTGATCAGCCCCAGCATTTT

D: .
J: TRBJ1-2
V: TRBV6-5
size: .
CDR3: CASSYDTSLYGYTF
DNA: TGTGCCAGCAGTTACGACACCAGTTTGTATGGCTACACCTTC

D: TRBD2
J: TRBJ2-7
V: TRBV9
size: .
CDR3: CASSASGGGSYEQYF
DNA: TGTGCCAGCAGCGCAAGTGGGGGGGGCTCCTACGAGCAGTACTTC

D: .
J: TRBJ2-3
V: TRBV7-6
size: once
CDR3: CASSPTGGTDTQYF
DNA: TGTGCCAGCAGCCCAACCGGTGGCACAGATACGCAGTATTTT

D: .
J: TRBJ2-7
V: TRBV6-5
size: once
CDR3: CASSYSIVGGSYEQYF
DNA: TGTGCCAGCAGTTACTCGATTGTAGGGGGCTCCTACGAGCAGTACTTC

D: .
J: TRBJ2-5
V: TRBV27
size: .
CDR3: CASSLLREMETQYF
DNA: TGTGCCAGCAGTTTGCTGAGGGAAATGGAGACCCAGTACTTC

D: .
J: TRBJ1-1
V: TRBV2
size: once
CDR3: CASSEALVRGTWNTEAFF
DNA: TGTGCCAGCAGTGAAGCGCTAGTGAGGGGGACCTGGAACACTGAAGCTTTCTTT

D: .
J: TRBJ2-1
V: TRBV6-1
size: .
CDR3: CASSPVAEVNEQFF
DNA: TGTGCCAGCAGTCCAGTAGCGGAGGTCAATGAGCAGTTCTTC

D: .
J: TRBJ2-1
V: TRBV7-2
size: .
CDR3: CASRPISRVNYNEQFF
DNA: TGTGCCAGCAGGCCTATTTCGCGGGTGAACTACAATGAGCAGTTCTTC

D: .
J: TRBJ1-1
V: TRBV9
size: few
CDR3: CASSVINEGTEAFF
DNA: TGTGCCAGCAGCGTTATAAACGAGGGCACTGAAGCTTTCTTT